Sequencing of this TCR beta chain was carried out in a study of Graves' ophthalmopathy and Graves' hyperthyroidism. This clonotype was picked up many times. No antigen is known for it. Aged 18 to 65, hyperthyroidism patients had new diagnoses of under 2 months' duration. RNA transcripts provided the template for amplifying TCR beta CDR3 regions. The first round was an RT-PCR with HTBI primers, and the second round was a multiplex PCR. TCRdb processed the multiplex PCR reads anew with MiXCR; each CDR3 protein has one entry. The sample lists over a million distinct CDR3 sequences; 35% to 40% were seen once. This CDR3 region has 15 residues. Germline V gene sequence: CDR1 SEHNR, CDR2 FQNEAQ (reference sequence). J gave up 3 bases and V 4 bases, and 9 bases lay outside the gene matches. Study observations and caveats: Among thyroid clonotypes expanded above 0.001 frequency, most also appeared in blood.

The source is an adult man with Graves' hyperthyroidism. Sequencing input: peripheral blood or thyroid tissue (not recorded which). The J gene is TRBJ2-7, the V gene TRBV7-9; 7 bases are a match to TRBD2. The CDR3 coding sequence is TGTGCCAGCAGCTCGGGGGGTCGGGGCGTCTACGAGCAGTACTTC. Amino acid sequence: CASSSGGRGVYEQYF.